Listed below are T cell receptor beta chains from one sample, sequenced in a study of blood T cell repertoires in COVID-19. Clones were sequenced by immunoSEQ multiplex PCR, and TCRdb holds only the in-frame ones, with some missing. The sample includes approximately 47,000 clones, approximately 88% of them seen just once. Input material: peripheral blood. The receptors come from a human donor with active COVID-19. The donor label of this sample is uncertain. Each CDR3 is given with its conserved first and last residue. Fields, in order: D gene, V gene, clone size, J gene, CDR3 protein, CDR3 DNA. A D gene is named only where the DNA matches it firmly. Only part of the rows carry a size: once, few, many, or a class if the clone is expanded.

D gene: .
V gene: TRBV19
clone size: .
J gene: TRBJ2-2
CDR3 protein: CASPDRNTGELFF
CDR3 DNA: TGTGCCAGCCCGGACAGGAACACCGGGGAGCTGTTTTTT

D gene: .
V gene: TRBV4-1
clone size: .
J gene: TRBJ2-7
CDR3 protein: CASSPDRAYEQYF
CDR3 DNA: TGCGCCAGCAGCCCGGACAGAGCCTACGAGCAGTACTTC

D gene: .
V gene: TRBV19
clone size: .
J gene: TRBJ2-4
CDR3 protein: CASSPSGELAKNIQYF
CDR3 DNA: TGTGCCAGTAGTCCATCAGGGGAACTAGCCAAAAACATTCAGTACTTC

D gene: .
V gene: TRBV5-1
clone size: .
J gene: TRBJ1-4
CDR3 protein: CASRPGQNNEKLFF
CDR3 DNA: TGCGCCAGCAGACCCGGACAGAATAATGAAAAACTGTTTTTT

D gene: TRBD1
V gene: TRBV5-8
clone size: .
J gene: TRBJ2-2
CDR3 protein: CASSLGTGATGELFF
CDR3 DNA: TGTGCCAGCAGCCTTGGGACAGGCGCCACCGGGGAGCTGTTTTTT

D gene: .
V gene: TRBV9
clone size: .
J gene: TRBJ1-1
CDR3 protein: CASSVDQGGTEAFF
CDR3 DNA: TGTGCCAGCAGCGTAGACCAGGGTGGAACTGAAGCTTTCTTT

D gene: TRBD1
V gene: TRBV7-2
clone size: .
J gene: TRBJ1-2
CDR3 protein: CASSARTGGRYGYTF
CDR3 DNA: TGTGCCAGCAGCGCAAGAACAGGGGGACGTTATGGCTACACCTTC

D gene: TRBD1
V gene: TRBV10-1
clone size: .
J gene: TRBJ1-2
CDR3 protein: CASSESGQNYGYTF
CDR3 DNA: TGCGCCAGCAGTGAGTCGGGACAGAACTATGGCTACACCTTC

D gene: .
V gene: TRBV18
clone size: .
J gene: TRBJ2-1
CDR3 protein: CASSPPARLNEQFF
CDR3 DNA: TGTGCCAGCTCACCACCGGCACGCCTCAATGAGCAGTTCTTC

D gene: TRBD1
V gene: TRBV6-6
clone size: once
J gene: TRBJ2-5
CDR3 protein: CASSMPGGAKKETQYF
CDR3 DNA: TGTGCCAGCAGTATGCCAGGGGGCGCGAAAAAGGAGACCCAGTACTTC

D gene: TRBD1
V gene: TRBV15
clone size: once
J gene: TRBJ1-5
CDR3 protein: CATSRAEDRGRQPQHF
CDR3 DNA: TGTGCCACCAGCAGGGCCGAGGACAGGGGCAGGCAGCCCCAGCATTTT

D gene: .
V gene: TRBV5-1
clone size: .
J gene: TRBJ1-1
CDR3 protein: CASSMGAVNTEAFF
CDR3 DNA: TGCGCCAGCAGCATGGGGGCAGTTAACACTGAAGCTTTCTTT

D gene: TRBD1
V gene: TRBV6-5
clone size: .
J gene: TRBJ1-2
CDR3 protein: CASSYGDRGRGGYTF
CDR3 DNA: TGTGCCAGCAGCTACGGGGACAGGGGGCGCGGTGGCTACACCTTC

D gene: .
V gene: TRBV6-6
clone size: once
J gene: TRBJ1-1
CDR3 protein: CASNSREQLNTEAFF
CDR3 DNA: TGTGCCAGCAACTCACGGGAACAGTTGAACACTGAAGCTTTCTTT

D gene: TRBD1
V gene: TRBV11-2
clone size: .
J gene: TRBJ2-5
CDR3 protein: CASSSDRVETQYF
CDR3 DNA: TGTGCCAGCAGCTCGGACAGGGTAGAGACCCAGTACTTC

D gene: .
V gene: TRBV18
clone size: .
J gene: TRBJ2-7
CDR3 protein: CASSPYSYEQYF
CDR3 DNA: TGTGCCAGCTCACCATACTCCTACGAGCAGTACTTC

D gene: TRBD1
V gene: TRBV5-1
clone size: .
J gene: TRBJ1-6
CDR3 protein: CASSFQQGANSPLHF
CDR3 DNA: TGCGCCAGCAGCTTCCAACAGGGGGCCAATTCACCCCTCCACTTT

D gene: TRBD2
V gene: TRBV3-1/TRBV3-2
clone size: .
J gene: TRBJ2-1
CDR3 protein: CASSPRGLAGAGTNNEQFF
CDR3 DNA: TGTGCCAGCAGCCCTCGGGGGTTAGCGGGGGCCGGAACCAACAATGAGCAGTTCTTC

D gene: TRBD1
V gene: TRBV29-1
clone size: .
J gene: TRBJ2-1
CDR3 protein: CSVVQGASGGEQFF
CDR3 DNA: TGCAGCGTTGTTCAGGGGGCGTCTGGTGGTGAGCAGTTCTTC

D gene: .
V gene: TRBV6-6
clone size: .
J gene: TRBJ2-1
CDR3 protein: CASTRFGEQFF
CDR3 DNA: TGTGCCAGCACCCGTTTCGGTGAGCAGTTCTTC

D gene: .
V gene: TRBV11-2
clone size: .
J gene: TRBJ1-3
CDR3 protein: CASSSRDKTGNTIYF
CDR3 DNA: TGTGCCAGCAGCTCCCGGGACAAGACTGGAAACACCATATATTTT

D gene: .
V gene: TRBV19
clone size: .
J gene: TRBJ2-1
CDR3 protein: CASSIRNYNEQFF
CDR3 DNA: TGTGCCAGTAGTATCAGGAACTACAATGAGCAGTTCTTC

D gene: TRBD2
V gene: TRBV3-1/TRBV3-2
clone size: .
J gene: TRBJ2-3
CDR3 protein: CASSHYGAGGPDTQYF
CDR3 DNA: TGTGCCAGCAGCCACTACGGGGCGGGGGGGCCAGATACGCAGTATTTT

D gene: .
V gene: TRBV9
clone size: .
J gene: TRBJ2-1
CDR3 protein: CASSAKRGQLVGTSYNEQFF
CDR3 DNA: TGTGCCAGCAGCGCTAAGCGCGGACAGTTAGTTGGGACAAGCTACAATGAGCAGTTCTTC

D gene: .
V gene: TRBV30
clone size: .
J gene: TRBJ1-2
CDR3 protein: CAWTTLRQDHSYGYTF
CDR3 DNA: TGTGCCTGGACTACCCTTCGACAAGATCACAGCTATGGCTACACCTTC

D gene: .
V gene: TRBV14
clone size: .
J gene: TRBJ2-4
CDR3 protein: CASSQDAGSGVIQYF
CDR3 DNA: TGTGCCAGCAGCCAAGATGCGGGTTCTGGGGTCATTCAGTACTTC

D gene: .
V gene: TRBV5-6
clone size: .
J gene: TRBJ2-7
CDR3 protein: CASSSLPGLRSYEQYF
CDR3 DNA: TGTGCCAGCAGCTCGCTCCCGGGACTCCGGTCCTACGAGCAGTACTTC

D gene: TRBD2
V gene: TRBV5-1
clone size: .
J gene: TRBJ2-3
CDR3 protein: CASSLAIASGNTQYF
CDR3 DNA: TGCGCCAGCAGCTTGGCCATCGCTAGCGGTAATACGCAGTATTTT

D gene: .
V gene: TRBV7-2
clone size: .
J gene: TRBJ2-2
CDR3 protein: CASSQQPRQIGGELFF
CDR3 DNA: TGTGCCAGCAGCCAGCAGCCCCGACAGATAGGGGGGGAGCTGTTTTTT

D gene: .
V gene: TRBV6-6
clone size: .
J gene: TRBJ1-1
CDR3 protein: CASSPGGRAFF
CDR3 DNA: TGTGCCAGCAGCCCCGGGGGTAGGGCTTTCTTT

D gene: .
V gene: TRBV25-1
clone size: .
J gene: TRBJ1-2
CDR3 protein: CATSGFGYGYTF
CDR3 DNA: TGTGCCACCTCCGGTTTCGGCTATGGCTACACCTTC

D gene: .
V gene: TRBV27
clone size: once
J gene: TRBJ2-2
CDR3 protein: CASSSSIGGITGELFF
CDR3 DNA: TGTGCCAGCAGCTCGTCGATAGGAGGGATCACCGGGGAGCTGTTTTTT

D gene: .
V gene: TRBV19
clone size: once
J gene: TRBJ2-6
CDR3 protein: CASSRQAFGANVLTF
CDR3 DNA: TGTGCCAGTAGTCGACAGGCCTTTGGGGCCAACGTCCTGACTTTC

D gene: TRBD2
V gene: TRBV7-8
clone size: .
J gene: TRBJ2-3
CDR3 protein: CASSLASGRADTQYF
CDR3 DNA: TGTGCCAGCAGCTTAGCTAGCGGGAGGGCAGATACGCAGTATTTT

D gene: .
V gene: TRBV27
clone size: .
J gene: TRBJ2-5
CDR3 protein: CASSLARGGTQYF
CDR3 DNA: TGTGCCAGCAGTTTAGCCCGCGGAGGGACCCAGTACTTC

D gene: TRBD2
V gene: TRBV6-5
clone size: .
J gene: TRBJ2-3
CDR3 protein: CASSYATGGGTDTQYF
CDR3 DNA: TGTGCCAGCAGTTACGCTACGGGAGGGGGTACAGATACGCAGTATTTT

D gene: .
V gene: TRBV19
clone size: .
J gene: TRBJ2-7
CDR3 protein: CASSIDPAGENEQYF
CDR3 DNA: TGTGCCAGTAGTATAGATCCCGCAGGGGAGAACGAGCAGTACTTC

D gene: .
V gene: TRBV7-7
clone size: .
J gene: TRBJ2-5
CDR3 protein: CASSPDSLGTQYF
CDR3 DNA: TGTGCTAGCAGCCCGGACTCGCTCGGGACCCAGTACTTC

D gene: .
V gene: TRBV5-1
clone size: .
J gene: TRBJ2-2
CDR3 protein: CASSLAVAGTGELFF
CDR3 DNA: TGCGCCAGCAGCTTGGCGGTGGCGGGCACCGGGGAGCTGTTTTTT

D gene: TRBD2
V gene: TRBV9
clone size: .
J gene: TRBJ2-7
CDR3 protein: CASSTGGLAVYEQYF
CDR3 DNA: TGTGCCAGCAGCACCGGGGGACTAGCGGTCTACGAGCAGTACTTC

D gene: .
V gene: TRBV18
clone size: .
J gene: TRBJ1-5
CDR3 protein: CASSERNQPQHF
CDR3 DNA: TGTGCCAGTTCGGAGCGCAATCAGCCCCAGCATTTT

D gene: .
V gene: TRBV9
clone size: once
J gene: TRBJ1-6
CDR3 protein: CASAGTGSNSPLHF
CDR3 DNA: TGTGCCAGCGCAGGAACAGGTTCCAATTCACCCCTCCACTTT

D gene: TRBD2
V gene: TRBV4-3
clone size: .
J gene: TRBJ2-5
CDR3 protein: CASSQGASGRETQYF
CDR3 DNA: TGCGCCAGCAGCCAAGGTGCTAGCGGGAGGGAGACCCAGTACTTC

D gene: TRBD1
V gene: TRBV3-1/TRBV3-2
clone size: .
J gene: TRBJ1-4
CDR3 protein: CASSQPGQGSEKLFF
CDR3 DNA: TGTGCCAGCAGCCAGCCAGGACAGGGAAGTGAAAAACTGTTTTTT

D gene: TRBD1
V gene: TRBV19
clone size: .
J gene: TRBJ1-4
CDR3 protein: CASRQDRGSLDEKLFF
CDR3 DNA: TGTGCCAGTAGACAAGACAGGGGAAGTCTCGATGAAAAACTGTTTTTT

D gene: TRBD1
V gene: TRBV9
clone size: .
J gene: TRBJ1-6
CDR3 protein: CASSEGGQGRLWSPLHF
CDR3 DNA: TGTGCCAGCAGCGAGGGAGGACAGGGTCGACTTTGGTCACCCCTCCACTTT

D gene: TRBD1
V gene: TRBV29-1
clone size: .
J gene: TRBJ1-1
CDR3 protein: CSVLGQGAVAFF
CDR3 DNA: TGCAGCGTTCTGGGACAGGGGGCCGTAGCTTTCTTT

D gene: .
V gene: TRBV14
clone size: few
J gene: TRBJ2-3
CDR3 protein: CASSQAGVLGDRTQYF
CDR3 DNA: TGTGCCAGCAGCCAAGCGGGAGTTTTAGGGGATCGCACGCAGTATTTT

D gene: .
V gene: TRBV5-1
clone size: .
J gene: TRBJ1-2
CDR3 protein: CASSLSPGNYGYTF
CDR3 DNA: TGCGCCAGCAGCTTGTCGCCGGGGAACTATGGCTACACCTTC